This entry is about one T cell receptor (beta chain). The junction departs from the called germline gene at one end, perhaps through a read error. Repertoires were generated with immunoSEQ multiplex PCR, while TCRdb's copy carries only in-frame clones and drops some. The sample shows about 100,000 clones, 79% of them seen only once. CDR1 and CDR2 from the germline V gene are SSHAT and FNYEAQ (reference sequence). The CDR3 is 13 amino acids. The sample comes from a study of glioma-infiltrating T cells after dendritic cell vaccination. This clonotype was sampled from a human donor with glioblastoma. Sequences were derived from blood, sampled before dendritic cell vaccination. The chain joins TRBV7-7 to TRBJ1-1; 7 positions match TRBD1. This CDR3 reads CASSPFLGQEAFF. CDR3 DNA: TGTGCTAGCAGCCCTTTTTTGGGACAGGAAGCTTTCTTT.